This T cell receptor beta chain emerged from a study of response to subunit inactivated influenza vaccine. Study results and limitations: Authors suggested that a seasonal influenza vaccination recruits few new T cells each time.

As concerns this clonotype: Its antigen is as yet unknown.

One entry per CDR3 protein results from TCRdb running MiXCR on the RT-PCR reads. In the table there are over 300,000 distinct CDR3 sequences, just over 20% of which are singletons. The V gene lost 5 bases and the J gene lost 2 bases, with 13 bases spanning the gap. Germline CDR1 is ENHRY and CDR2 is SYGVKD. This CDR3 is 14 amino acids long. The chain employs TRBV10-3 and TRBJ2-7, with a tentative D call TRBD1 (6 bases). The sequence derives from a man between 50 and 70 years old who received an inactivated influenza vaccine. The sequencing here drew on PBMCs from blood, taken less than 22 months after vaccination. The CDR3 protein is CAISRSRDTYEQYF. In DNA, the CDR3 is TGTGCCATCAGTCGCTCACGGGACACCTACGAGCAGTACTTC.